These 23 T cell receptor beta chains were all obtained from the same sample, sequenced in a study of a mutant IDH1 vaccine in newly diagnosed glioma. Time point indicated: baseline, week 1 (first vaccination visit). Treatment defined: pre-vaccination baseline after standard-of-care therapy. Sequencing used immunoSEQ multiplex PCR; TCRdb keeps in-frame clones, though not all of them. The table lists about 30,000 clones, over 75% of them singletons. Source: PBMCs, taken from a glioma patient treated with radiotherapy, temozolomide or both. The receptor set was obtained from a man aged 30 to 45 with glioma.

The chain employs TRBV5-1 and TRBJ2-1, with D perhaps TRBD1 or TRBD2 (5 bases each). V was shortened by 3 bases and J by 10 bases, with 17 bases between the two germline ends. The CDR3 is 14 amino acids. Germline V gene data show CDR1 as SGHRS and CDR2 as YFSETQ. CDR3 bases: TGCGCCAGCAGCTCTCGGGGCCCTTTGGGAGAGCAGTTCTTC. It codes for CASSSRGPLGEQFF.

V and J are TRBV7-3 and TRBJ2-5; TRBD2 matches 11 bases. V was clipped by 11 bases and J by 5 bases; unmatched bases: 10. The CDR3 is made up of 14 amino acids. Germline values: CDR1 SGHTA, CDR2 FQGTGA. DNA of the CDR3: TGTGCCGGAATTAGCGGGAGGGCCGAGGAGACCCAGTACTTC. Translated: CAGISGRAEETQYF.

This chain connects TRBV5-1 to TRBJ2-7; 7 nucleotides align to TRBD2. The CDR3 loop spans 16 amino acids. Germline V gene sequence: CDR1 SGHRS, CDR2 YFSETQ. With V trimmed by 4 bases and J by 1 base, 11 bases remained unmatched. CDR3 nucleotides: TGCGCCAGCAGCGCAGGGACGGGGGGAGGGTCCTACGAGCAGTACTTC. Translation gives CASSAGTGGGSYEQYF.

V and J are TRBV7-6 and TRBJ2-2; TRBD2 aligns across 7 bases. In germline, CDR1 is SGHVS, CDR2 FNYEAQ. This CDR3 has 15 residues. The V gene end was trimmed by 3 bases and the J gene end by 0 bases; junction bases not matched to a gene: 1. This chain's CDR3 is CASSLGGSNTGELFF. DNA of the CDR3: TGTGCCAGCAGCTTGGGAGGGTCGAACACCGGGGAGCTGTTTTTT.

The chain couples TRBV30 to TRBJ2-7; D unclear. CDR3 length: 14 residues. The V gene lost 0 bases and the J gene lost 5 bases, with 14 bases spanning the gap. Germline V CDR1 and CDR2: GTSNPN, SVGIG (reference sequence). The CDR3 region is CAWSVQGIRDEQYF. For the CDR3, the DNA is TGTGCCTGGAGTGTACAAGGGATCCGAGACGAGCAGTACTTC.

V is TRBV7-6 and J is TRBJ2-3, with 12 bases matching TRBD2. Per germline, CDR1 SGHVS and CDR2 FNYEAQ. The CDR3 contains 17 residues. Germline trimming cut 4 bases from V and 0 bases from J; bases unmatched to any gene: 5. The CDR3: CASSYGTSGSSTDTQYF. DNA of the CDR3: TGTGCCAGCAGCTACGGGACTAGCGGGTCTAGCACAGATACGCAGTATTTT.

The rearrangement uses TRBV7-2 and TRBJ2-7, with TRBD1 identical over 7 bases. Germline V gives CDR1 SGHTA, CDR2 FQGNSA. CDR3 length equals 14 residues. V gave up 5 bases and J gave up 5 bases; unmatched junction bases: 9. In DNA form, the CDR3 reads TGTGCCAGCAGCCTCGGACAGGTCCTCGACGAGCAGTACTTC. Translated, it gives CASSLGQVLDEQYF.

In its sample, this clone was seen a few times. J is TRBJ2-7 and V is TRBV5-1, with D perhaps TRBD1 (5 bases). Germline values: CDR1 SGHRS, CDR2 YFSETQ. The CDR3 is 17 residues long. V lost 3 bases, J lost 2 bases, and 21 bases lay in between. CDR3 sequence (DNA): TGCGCCAGCAGCTCAGGACGCCCCGGACAAAGGACCTACGAGCAGTACTTC. It translates to CASSSGRPGQRTYEQYF.

The chain uses TRBV29-1 and TRBJ2-7; D is perhaps TRBD1 or TRBD2 (5 bases each). Germline V gene data show CDR1 as SQVTM and CDR2 as ANQGSEA. This CDR3 spans 13 amino acids. V lost 4 bases and J lost 3, with 13 bases in between. The CDR3 spells CSVGRGPNYEQYF. CDR3 in DNA: TGCAGCGTTGGTAGGGGACCAAACTACGAGCAGTACTTC.

The chain uses TRBV10-3 and TRBJ1-2; a weak D match, TRBD1 (5 bases). The germline CDR1 and CDR2 sequences are ENHRY and SYGVKD. The CDR3 spans 16 residues. The germline V and J ends were trimmed by 5 bases and 4 bases, with 20 bases remaining between them. The CDR3 region has the DNA TGTGCCATCAGTCACGGGGCAGTCACCTTCTTCTATGGCTACACCTTC. Protein product: CAISHGAVTFFYGYTF.

This rearrangement joins TRBV9 to TRBJ2-1, with D perhaps TRBD1 (6 bases). Trimming left V 4 bases short and J 1 base short, with 15 bases between. CDR1 and CDR2 from the germline V gene are SGDLS and YYNGEE. This CDR3 contains 16 residues. The DNA for the CDR3 is TGTGCCAGCAGCCCGCGGACAGAGTGGTCCTACAATGAGCAGTTCTTC. Protein product: CASSPRTEWSYNEQFF. The variable domain in full, with the rest retrieved from reference TRBV9 and TRBJ2-1, is DSGVTQTPKHLITATGQRVTLRCSPRSGDLSVYWYQQSLDQGLQFLIQYYNGEERAKGNILERFSAQQFPDLHSELNLSSLELGDSALYFCASSPRTEWSYNEQFFGPGTRLTVL.

This sequence joins TRBV27 and TRBJ1-5; TRBD1 matches 7 bases. Losses at the gene ends were 5 bases for V and 2 bases for J; bases not matched to a gene: 3. Germline CDR1 is MNHEY and CDR2 is SMNVEV (reference sequence). This CDR3 has 14 residues. The CDR3 coding sequence is TGTGCCAGCAGTCCAACAGGGGGCAATCAGCCCCAGCATTTT. Translated, it gives CASSPTGGNQPQHF.

This chain links TRBV6-5 with TRBJ2-3; D not certain. The CDR3 totals 13 residues. Per germline, CDR1 MNHEY and CDR2 SVGAGI. Trimming took 5 bases from V and 1 from J, leaving 7 bases between them. The CDR3, as DNA: TGTGCCAGCAGTCTGGATCGCACAGATACGCAGTATTTT. This translates into CASSLDRTDTQYF.

This chain connects TRBV14 to TRBJ2-7, with 7 positions matching TRBD1. This CDR3 is built from 12 residues. With V trimmed by 4 bases and J by 3 bases, 0 bases remained unmatched. Germline V lookup: CDR1 SGHDN, CDR2 FVKESK. The CDR3 bases are TGTGCCAGCAGCCGGACAGGCTACGAGCAGTACTTC. As protein: CASSRTGYEQYF.

This clone was picked up a small number of times. The chain is built from TRBV30 and TRBJ2-2; D is undetermined. This CDR3 is built from 15 residues. V was pared by 2 bases and J by 4 bases, with 14 bases between. CDR1 and CDR2 (germline): GTSNPN, SVGIG (reference sequence). This CDR3 is CAWSINEWPTGELFF. The CDR3 region has the DNA TGTGCCTGGAGTATCAACGAATGGCCCACCGGGGAGCTGTTTTTT. The variable domain in full, completed from reference TRBV30 and TRBJ2-2, reads SQTIHQWPATLVQPVGSPLSLECTVEGTSNPNLYWYRQAAGRGLQLLFYSVGIGQISSEVPQNLSASRPQDRQFILSSKKLLLSDSGFYLCAWSINEWPTGELFFGEGSRLTVL.

The chain links TRBV7-8 to TRBJ2-3; TRBD2 agrees at 16 bases. The CDR3 extends over 17 amino acids. CDR1 is SGHVS and CDR2 is FQNEAQ in the germline V gene. V trimming: 5 bases; J trimming: 2 bases; junction bases outside the gene matches: 4. The CDR3 coding sequence is TGTGCCAGCAGCCGGGGACTAGCGGGAGGGATCACAGATACGCAGTATTTT. Its translation is CASSRGLAGGITDTQYF.

V is TRBV7-2 and J is TRBJ2-2, with 10 bases identical to TRBD2. Looked up from germline, CDR1 is SGHTA and CDR2 is FQGNSA. The length of the CDR3 is 15 residues. V trimming: 4 bases; J trimming: 4 bases; junction bases outside the gene matches: 3. Here the CDR3 reads CASSSSGRGTGELFF. In DNA form, the CDR3 reads TGTGCCAGCAGCTCAAGCGGGAGGGGCACCGGGGAGCTGTTTTTT.

V and J are TRBV5-6 and TRBJ2-7, with 8 bases that match TRBD1. Germline-derived CDR1 and CDR2 are SGHDT and YYEEEE. V gave up 4 bases and J gave up 3 bases; unmatched junction bases: 9. This CDR3 has 15 residues. The CDR3 loop is CASSPRVGTGYEQYF. Written as DNA, the CDR3 is TGTGCCAGCAGCCCTCGTGTAGGGACAGGCTACGAGCAGTACTTC.

This clone was recorded a few times. J is TRBJ2-3 and V is TRBV9; 10 nucleotides line up with TRBD2. CDR3 size: 15 residues. Trimming cost V 4 bases and J 2 bases; bases outside gene matches: 4. Germline CDR1 SGDLS, CDR2 YYNGEE. The CDR3 is CASSRLAGPTDTQYF. The CDR3 nucleotides are TGTGCCAGCAGCCGACTAGCGGGCCCCACAGATACGCAGTATTTT.

The gene calls are TRBV6-5 and TRBJ2-7; the D gene could be TRBD1 or TRBD2 (5 bases each). The ends were cut back, 2 bases at V and 6 bases at J, with 17 bases in the middle. Germline V CDR1 and CDR2: MNHEY, SVGAGI. The CDR3 has 15 amino acids. The CDR3 protein is CASSYTRAEGLEQYF. The CDR3 DNA is TGTGCCAGCAGTTACACCCGGGCAGAGGGGCTCGAGCAGTACTTC.

The chain has TRBV23-1 and TRBJ2-7, with no clear D. TRBV23-1 counts as an open reading frame of uncertain function. Between the trimmed V and J ends, which lost 6 bases and 3 bases, there was a span of 15 bases. This CDR3 comprises 14 residues. The CDR3 spells CASSPQYSLYEQYF. In DNA form, the CDR3 reads TGCGCCAGCAGCCCACAGTACAGCCTCTACGAGCAGTACTTC.

This clone was found a few times. CDR3 bases: TGTGCCAGCAGCTTAAAGTGGCAGGGTATAATGAACACTGAAGCTTTCTTT. The encoded protein is CASSLKWQGIMNTEAFF. V and J are TRBV7-7 and TRBJ1-1; D may be TRBD1 (5 bases). Between the trimmed V and J ends, which lost 2 bases and 0 bases, there was a span of 16 bases. Germline V gene sequence: CDR1 SSHAT, CDR2 FNYEAQ (reference sequence). The CDR3 spans 17 residues.

The V call is TRBV5-1, the J call TRBJ2-2; weak D call: TRBD1 (6 bases). Germline-derived CDR1 and CDR2 are SGHRS and YFSETQ. Trimming removed 4 bases from V and 6 bases from J, with 16 bases in between. The CDR3 contains 15 residues. The CDR3 DNA reads as TGCGCCAGCAGCCCGACCCCACAGGGTTCCGGGGAGCTGTTTTTT. This encodes CASSPTPQGSGELFF.